This T cell receptor (beta chain) was sequenced during a study of cytomegalovirus exposure and HLA in healthy donors. Study context: From HLA-typed donors, an early data release held some 80 million unique TCRs.

PCR amplification relied on 60 Vbeta primers (plus 13 Jbeta primers). Measured with immunoSEQ multiplex PCR; TCRdb has only the in-frame clones, and not every one. The data contain 110,000 or so clones, around 76% of them singletons. The donors comprised healthy bone marrow donors. Losses at the gene ends were 8 bases for V and 8 bases for J; bases not matched to a gene: 5. The CDR3 length is 12 residues. Germline CDR1 MNHEY, CDR2 SMNVEV (reference sequence). This chain uses TRBV27 with TRBJ2-4; 8 bases align to TRBD1. The sequence came from a man aged 50 or older in good health and CMV-seropositive. Sample: PBMCs. The CDR3 sequence: CASSDRVDIQYF. In nucleotides, the CDR3 is TGTGCCAGCTCGGACAGGGTAGACATTCAGTACTTC.